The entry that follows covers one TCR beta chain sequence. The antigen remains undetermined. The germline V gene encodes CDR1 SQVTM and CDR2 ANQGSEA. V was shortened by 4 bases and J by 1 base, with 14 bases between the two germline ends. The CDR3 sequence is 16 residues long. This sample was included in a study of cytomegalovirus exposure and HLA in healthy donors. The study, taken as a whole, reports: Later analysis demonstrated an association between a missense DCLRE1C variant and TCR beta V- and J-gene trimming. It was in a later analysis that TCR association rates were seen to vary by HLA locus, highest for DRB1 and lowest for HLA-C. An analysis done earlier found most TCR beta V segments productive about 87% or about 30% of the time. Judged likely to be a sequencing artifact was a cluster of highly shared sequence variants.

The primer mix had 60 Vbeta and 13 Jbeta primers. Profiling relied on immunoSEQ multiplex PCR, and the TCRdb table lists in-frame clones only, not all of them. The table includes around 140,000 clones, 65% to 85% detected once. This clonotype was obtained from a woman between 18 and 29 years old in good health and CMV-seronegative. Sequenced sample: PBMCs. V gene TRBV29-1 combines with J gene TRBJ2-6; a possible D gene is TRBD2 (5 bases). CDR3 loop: CSVVLGWRSGANVLTF. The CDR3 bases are TGCAGCGTTGTTCTGGGATGGAGGTCTGGGGCCAACGTCCTGACTTTC. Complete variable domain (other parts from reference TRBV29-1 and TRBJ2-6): SAVISQKPSRDICQRGTSLTIQCQVDSQVTMMFWYRQQPGQSLTLIATANQGSEATYESGFVIDKFPISRPNLTFSTLTVSNMSPEDSSIYLCSVVLGWRSGANVLTFGAGSRLTVL.